Listed below are T cell receptor beta chains from one sample, sequenced in a study of OX40 agonist ivuxolimab in advanced cancers. TCRdb's copy holds only in-frame clones and misses some; the assay was immunoSEQ multiplex PCR. The table records about 48,000 clones, about 89% of them present only once. Specimen: CD4+ or CD8+ T cells sorted from blood, collected in a trial of the OX40 agonist ivuxolimab. Source of these receptors: an adult with an advanced solid tumor such as melanoma, head and neck, liver or kidney cancer. The CDR3 runs from the conserved cysteine through the conserved F or W. D genes are given only for firm matches. Rows give clone size only sometimes, using once, few, many, or a class for an expanded clone.

>TRBJ2-3|17|TRBD1|NA|TRBV7-9
TGTGCCAGCAGCTTAGCCGCGACAGGGGAGTTGGCAGATACGCAGTATTTT
CASSLAATGELADTQYF
>TRBJ2-7|13|TRBD1|NA|TRBV25-1
TGTGCCAGCAGCCCGACAGGGGGCTACGAGCAGTACTTC
CASSPTGGYEQYF
>TRBJ2-7|13|NA|NA|TRBV9
TGTGCCAGCAGCGTAGAACGGCGCTACGAGCAGTACTTC
CASSVERRYEQYF
>TRBJ2-5|15|TRBD2|NA|TRBV2
TGTGCCAGCAGGTCACTAGCGGGGCCCCAAGAGACCCAGTACTTC
CASRSLAGPQETQYF
>TRBJ1-4|17|NA|NA|TRBV9
TGTGCCAGCAGCGTAGAGGTGGGCGCGGGAGCTAATGAAAAACTGTTTTTT
CASSVEVGAGANEKLFF
>TRBJ2-2|14|NA|NA|TRBV18
TGTGCCAACTCACCTGGGGGGCACACCGGGGAGCTGTTTTTT
CANSPGGHTGELFF
>TRBJ2-7|14|NA|NA|TRBV6-6
TGTGCCAGCAGTTACGCCGGTGACACCTACGAGCAGTACTTC
CASSYAGDTYEQYF
>TRBJ2-7|15|TRBD1|NA|TRBV6-6
TGTGCCAGCAGTTACTCCGTTCGGACAGGGGGTGAGCAGTACTTC
CASSYSVRTGGEQYF
>TRBJ1-2|10|NA|few|TRBV2
TGTGCCAGCACCGAGTATGGCTACACCTTC
CASTEYGYTF
>TRBJ1-3|17|NA|NA|TRBV5-4
TGTGCCAGCAGCTCCCTGACGGACGGATACTCTGGAAACACCATATATTTT
CASSSLTDGYSGNTIYF
>TRBJ1-4|15|NA|NA|TRBV5-1
TGCGCCAGCAGCTTGGGTATTAGTGGGGATGAAAAACTGTTTTTT
CASSLGISGDEKLFF
>TRBJ2-7|14|NA|NA|TRBV4-1
TGCGCCAGCAGCCAAAGCCTCGAGGGTAACGAGCAGTACTTC
CASSQSLEGNEQYF
>TRBJ2-5|12|NA|NA|TRBV2
TGTGGGGTCTCGGAAACTGGGGAGACCCAGTACTTC
CGVSETGETQYF
>TRBJ1-1|14|NA|NA|TRBV11-2
TGTGCCAGCAGCTTAGTGAGTGTGACAGATGAAGCTTTCTTT
CASSLVSVTDEAFF
>TRBJ2-2|13|NA|NA|TRBV2
TGTGCCACCTCGGGAGAGAACACCGGGGAGCTGTTTTTT
CATSGENTGELFF
>TRBJ1-1|15|NA|few|TRBV19
TGTGCCAGTAGTATAGGTCCTACAGGGTTCACTGAAGCTTTCTTT
CASSIGPTGFTEAFF
>TRBJ2-7|16|NA|NA|TRBV27
TGTGCCAGCAGCCCAGAATCGGGACTGGGGGCCTACGAGCAGTACTTC
CASSPESGLGAYEQYF
>TRBJ2-2|14|NA|NA|TRBV11-2
TGTGCCAGCAGCTTGATTAGTTACACCGGGGAGCTGTTTTTT
CASSLISYTGELFF
>TRBJ2-1|13|NA|NA|TRBV4-1
TGCGCCAGCAGCCAAGTTGGGGGGACTCGACAGTTCTTC
CASSQVGGTRQFF
>TRBJ2-1|13|TRBD2|NA|TRBV14
TGTGCCAGCAGCCAGACTAGCTATGATGAGCAGTTCTTC
CASSQTSYDEQFF
>TRBJ2-1|15|NA|NA|TRBV5-8
TGTGCCAGCAGCTACCAGGGCCAGATCTACAATGAGCAGTTCTTC
CASSYQGQIYNEQFF
>TRBJ2-2|15|TRBD1|NA|TRBV27
TGTGCCAGCAGGAAGGGACAGGGGGCTGGCGGGGAGCTGTTTTTT
CASRKGQGAGGELFF
>TRBJ2-3|16|TRBD2|NA|TRBV19
TGTGCCAGTAGTATCGGGGCTAGCGGGGGTGAAGATACGCAGTATTTT
CASSIGASGGEDTQYF
>TRBJ1-4|13|NA|NA|TRBV7-2
TGTGCCAGCAGCTTCTGGGGGGGAGAAAAACTGTTTTTT
CASSFWGGEKLFF
>TRBJ2-2|12|NA|NA|TRBV27
TGTGCCAGCTCCAGGCGGGTCGGGGAGCTGTTTTTT
CASSRRVGELFF
>TRBJ2-7|14|NA|NA|TRBV4-1
TGCGCCAGCAGCCATGTCCAGGGTGACTACGAGCAGTACTTC
CASSHVQGDYEQYF
>TRBJ2-1|11|NA|NA|TRBV27
TGTGCCAGCAGTTTAGGAAATGAGCAGTTCTTC
CASSLGNEQFF
>TRBJ2-2|13|TRBD1|few|TRBV9
TGTGCCAGCAGCGTAACAGGGGCCGGGGAGCTGTTTTTT
CASSVTGAGELFF
>TRBJ2-5|16|TRBD1|NA|TRBV7-6
TGTGCCAGCAGCTTAGCCGGACAGGGGGCTGGGGAGACCCAGTACTTC
CASSLAGQGAGETQYF
>TRBJ2-2|13|NA|NA|TRBV9
TGTGCCAGCAGCGCAAGTAACACCGGGGAGCTGTTTTTT
CASSASNTGELFF
>TRBJ2-7|14|NA|NA|TRBV19
TGTGCCAGTAGTATGGGCAGGGGAATGTACGAGCAGTACTTC
CASSMGRGMYEQYF
>TRBJ2-1|13|TRBD1|once|TRBV29-1
TGCAGCGTTGACGGGACAGGGCTCGATGAGCAGTTCTTC
CSVDGTGLDEQFF
>TRBJ1-2|13|NA|NA|TRBV19
TGTGCCAGTAGTACCGGACAGTTTAATGGCTACACCTTC
CASSTGQFNGYTF
>TRBJ2-7|17|TRBD2|NA|TRBV28
TGTGCCAGCAGCACTGGAGTTAGCGGGGATGGAGCTCTCGAGCAGTACTTC
CASSTGVSGDGALEQYF
>TRBJ1-2|15|NA|NA|TRBV6-1
TGTGCCAGCAGTGAGTTATTGGGGATGGACTATGGCTACACCTTC
CASSELLGMDYGYTF
>TRBJ1-2|13|NA|few|TRBV30
TGTGCCTGGAGTGTACGGCAACACTATGGCTACACCTTC
CAWSVRQHYGYTF
>TRBJ1-4|15|NA|NA|TRBV6-1
TGTGCCAGCAGTGGGCTGGGGACGGCTAATGAAAAACTGTTTTTT
CASSGLGTANEKLFF
>TRBJ2-7|15|NA|NA|TRBV7-6
TGTGCCAGCACTCCGGGCGGATTGGGGACCTACGAGCAGTACTTC
CASTPGGLGTYEQYF
>TRBJ2-7|15|NA|NA|TRBV5-1
TGCGCCAGCAGCTTGGCCGGCCTGTCGTTGGACGAGCAGTACTTC
CASSLAGLSLDEQYF
>TRBJ2-3|14|NA|NA|TRBV5-1
TGCGCCAGCAGCACCAATACAGGTGGGGATACGCAGTATTTT
CASSTNTGGDTQYF
>TRBJ2-1|13|NA|NA|TRBV27
TGTGCCAGCAGTTTAGGCAGGGCCTATGAGCAGTTCTTC
CASSLGRAYEQFF
>TRBJ2-7|15|NA|NA|TRBV19
TGTGCCAGTAGTATAGCACAGGGAATCTCCTACGAGCAGTACTTC
CASSIAQGISYEQYF
>TRBJ2-7|13|NA|NA|TRBV6-6
TGTGCCAGCAGTTACTCGACGTCCTACGAGCAGTACTTC
CASSYSTSYEQYF
>TRBJ1-2|15|NA|NA|TRBV4-1
TGCGCCAGCACCCAGGGTCCGGTTTTACAGTATGGCTACACCTTC
CASTQGPVLQYGYTF
>TRBJ1-1|13|NA|NA|TRBV28
TGTGCCAGCAGTTTATGGGGGTACACTGAAGCTTTCTTT
CASSLWGYTEAFF
>TRBJ2-7|13|NA|NA|TRBV5-6
TGTGCCAGCAGCTTGGTGCGCTCCTACGAGCAGTACTTC
CASSLVRSYEQYF
>TRBJ1-4|14|NA|medium-sized|TRBV7-8
TGTGCCAGCAGCTTAGAAAGGGGTTCCGAAAAACTGTTTTTT
CASSLERGSEKLFF
>TRBJ2-7|13|NA|NA|TRBV7-9
TGTGCCAGCAGCCTCGGGGATACCTACGAGCAGTACTTC
CASSLGDTYEQYF
>TRBJ2-3|16|NA|NA|TRBV7-8
TGTGCCAGCAGCTTAGCCGGGGTAGGGGACACAGATACGCAGTATTTT
CASSLAGVGDTDTQYF
>TRBJ1-5|14|NA|NA|TRBV7-9
TGTGCCAGCAGCTTATCTTGGAAGAATCAGCCCCAGCATTTT
CASSLSWKNQPQHF
>TRBJ2-1|13|NA|NA|TRBV5-8
TGTGCCAGTGCTACGAGCTCCTACAATGAGCAGTTCTTC
CASATSSYNEQFF
>TRBJ2-1|12|NA|NA|TRBV27
TGTGCCAGCAGTTTACCAGGGAATGAGCAGTTCTTC
CASSLPGNEQFF
>TRBJ2-7|14|NA|NA|TRBV7-9
TGTGCCAGCAGCTTTAGTCAGGGGTTGTACGAGCAGTACTTC
CASSFSQGLYEQYF
>TRBJ2-2|16|TRBD2|NA|TRBV6-5
TGTGCCAGCAGTTACCGGACTAGCGTGTGGACCGGGGAGCTGTTTTTT
CASSYRTSVWTGELFF